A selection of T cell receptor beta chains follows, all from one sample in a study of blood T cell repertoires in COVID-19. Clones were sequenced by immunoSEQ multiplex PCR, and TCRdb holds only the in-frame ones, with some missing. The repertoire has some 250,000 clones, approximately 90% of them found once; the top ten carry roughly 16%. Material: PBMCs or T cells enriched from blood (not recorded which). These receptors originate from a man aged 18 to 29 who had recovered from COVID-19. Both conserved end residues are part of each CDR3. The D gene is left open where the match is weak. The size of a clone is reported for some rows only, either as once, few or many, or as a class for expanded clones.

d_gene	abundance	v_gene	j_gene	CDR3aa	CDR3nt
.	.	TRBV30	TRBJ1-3	CAWSPPDRQLSGNTIYF	TGTGCCTGGAGCCCACCGGATAGACAGCTCTCTGGAAACACCATATATTTT
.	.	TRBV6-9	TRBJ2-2	CASSYSPILDTGELFF	TGTGCCAGCAGTTATTCCCCGATCTTAGACACCGGGGAGCTGTTTTTT
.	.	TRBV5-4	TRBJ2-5	CASSLVVHQETQYF	TGTGCCAGCAGCTTGGTAGTCCACCAAGAGACCCAGTACTTC
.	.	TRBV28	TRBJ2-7	CASRGGQGPYEQYF	TGTGCCAGCAGGGGGGGTCAGGGTCCCTACGAGCAGTACTTC
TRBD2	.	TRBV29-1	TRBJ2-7	CSVEVWLRGAYEQYF	TGCAGCGTTGAAGTTTGGTTGCGGGGGGCCTACGAGCAGTACTTC
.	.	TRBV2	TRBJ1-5	CASSEYGGASNQPQHF	TGTGCCAGCAGTGAGTACGGGGGAGCCAGCAATCAGCCCCAGCATTTT
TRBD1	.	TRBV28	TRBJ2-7	CATKGTDPYEQYF	TGTGCCACCAAAGGGACAGATCCCTACGAGCAGTACTTC
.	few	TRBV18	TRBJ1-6	CASSPQSDSPLHF	TGTGCCAGCTCACCACAGTCGGATTCACCCCTCCACTTT
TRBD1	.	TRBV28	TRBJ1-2	CASSPPGQGYGGYGYTF	TGTGCCAGCAGTCCTCCGGGACAGGGGTACGGTGGCTATGGCTACACCTTC
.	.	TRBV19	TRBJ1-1	CASISRVSAFF	TGTGCCAGTATTTCCAGGGTGTCAGCTTTCTTT
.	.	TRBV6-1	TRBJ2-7	CASSEGPPGLGATYEQYF	TGTGCCAGCAGTGAAGGGCCCCCAGGCCTGGGAGCAACCTACGAGCAGTACTTC
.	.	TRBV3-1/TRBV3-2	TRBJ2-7	CASSHQGEVHYEQYF	TGTGCCAGCAGCCATCAGGGGGAGGTGCACTACGAGCAGTACTTC
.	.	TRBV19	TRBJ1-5	CASSRQADQPQHF	TGTGCCAGTAGCCGACAGGCGGATCAGCCCCAGCATTTT
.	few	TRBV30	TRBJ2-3	CAWSVRSRGAGDTQYF	TGTGCCTGGAGTGTACGGTCTCGGGGGGCTGGAGATACGCAGTATTTT
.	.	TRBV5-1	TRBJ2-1	CASSWESYNEQFF	TGCGCCAGCAGCTGGGAGTCCTACAATGAGCAGTTCTTC
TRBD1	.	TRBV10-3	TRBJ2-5	CAISNRGSETQYF	TGTGCCATCAGTAACAGGGGTTCAGAGACCCAGTACTTC
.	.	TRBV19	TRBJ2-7	CASSMGSASFSYEQYF	TGTGCCAGTAGTATGGGGAGCGCTAGCTTCTCCTACGAGCAGTACTTC
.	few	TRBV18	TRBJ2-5	CASCPGHLETQYF	TGTGCCAGCTGCCCGGGACATTTAGAGACCCAGTACTTC
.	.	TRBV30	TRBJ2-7	CAWSFQGPSSYEQYF	TGTGCCTGGAGTTTTCAGGGCCCCAGCTCCTACGAGCAGTACTTC
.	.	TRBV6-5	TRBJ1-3	CASRRDGSSGNTIYF	TGTGCCAGCAGGCGGGACGGATCCTCTGGAAACACCATATATTTT
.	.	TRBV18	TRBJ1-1	CASSPGLNTEAFF	TGTGCCAGCTCACCAGGGCTGAACACTGAAGCTTTCTTT
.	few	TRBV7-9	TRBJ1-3	CASSLVAPPGNTIYF	TGTGCCAGCAGCTTAGTGGCACCACCGGGAAACACCATATATTTT
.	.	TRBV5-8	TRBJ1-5	CASSLGGATNQPQHF	TGTGCCAGCAGCTTGGGTGGGGCCACCAATCAGCCCCAGCATTTT
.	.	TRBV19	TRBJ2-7	CASSLGPRYEQYF	TGTGCCAGTAGTCTTGGGCCCCGCTACGAGCAGTACTTC
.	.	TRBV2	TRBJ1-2	CASSDREQGGYTF	TGTGCCAGCAGTGATAGGGAACAGGGTGGCTACACCTTC
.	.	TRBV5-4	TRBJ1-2	CASSLGRAGNSYGYTF	TGTGCCAGCAGCTTGGGGAGGGCAGGGAATAGCTATGGCTACACCTTC
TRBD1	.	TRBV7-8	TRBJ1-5	CASSLDRGPDQPQHF	TGTGCCAGCAGCTTAGACAGGGGGCCCGATCAGCCCCAGCATTTT
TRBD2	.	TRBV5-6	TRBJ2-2	CASSTGTSFSNTGELFF	TGTGCCAGCAGCACCGGGACTAGCTTTTCTAACACCGGGGAGCTGTTTTTT
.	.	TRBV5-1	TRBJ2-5	CASSLDGEKTQYF	TGCGCCAGCAGCTTGGACGGTGAAAAGACCCAGTACTTC
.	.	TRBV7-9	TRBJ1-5	CASSLGGTGLGNQPQHF	TGTGCCAGCAGCTTAGGGGGAACAGGGTTAGGCAATCAGCCCCAGCATTTT
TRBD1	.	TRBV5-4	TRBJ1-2	CASSEGQGGYTF	TGTGCCAGCAGCGAAGGACAGGGTGGCTACACCTTC
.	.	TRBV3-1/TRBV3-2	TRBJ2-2	CASTLSTGELFF	TGTGCCAGCACCCTGAGCACCGGGGAGCTGTTTTTT
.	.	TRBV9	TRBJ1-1	CASSVVQGEAFF	TGTGCCAGCAGCGTAGTACAGGGAGAAGCTTTCTTT
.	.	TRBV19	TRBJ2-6	CASSIGGSGANVLTF	TGTGCCAGTAGTATAGGGGGCAGTGGGGCCAACGTCCTGACTTTC
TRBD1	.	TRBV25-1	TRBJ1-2	CASSTRQGIYGYTF	TGTGCCAGCAGTACACGACAGGGGATCTATGGCTACACCTTC
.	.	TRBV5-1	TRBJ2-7	CASSLGQGMGEQYF	TGCGCCAGCAGCTTGGGGCAGGGAATGGGGGAGCAGTACTTC
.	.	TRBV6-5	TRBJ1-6	CASSYVRVGSPLHF	TGTGCCAGCAGTTACGTACGGGTGGGTTCACCCCTCCACTTT
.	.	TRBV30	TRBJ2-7	CACLRVLSPYEQYF	TGTGCCTGTTTGAGGGTCCTATCTCCCTACGAGCAGTACTTC
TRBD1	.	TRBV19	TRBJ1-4	CASMGQGLEKLFF	TGTGCCAGTATGGGACAGGGACTGGAAAAACTGTTTTTT
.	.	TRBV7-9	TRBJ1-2	CASSVSGDKNSYGYTF	TGTGCCAGCAGCGTGTCCGGGGACAAGAATAGCTATGGCTACACCTTC
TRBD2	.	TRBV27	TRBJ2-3	CASTPPGLAGGMGADTQYF	TGTGCCAGCACCCCCCCGGGACTAGCGGGGGGGATGGGGGCCGATACGCAGTATTTT
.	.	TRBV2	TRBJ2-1	CASSDWTGYNEQFF	TGTGCCAGCAGTGACTGGACTGGATACAATGAGCAGTTCTTC
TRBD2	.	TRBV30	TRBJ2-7	CAWSKSGGHSYEQYF	TGTGCCTGGAGTAAGAGCGGGGGCCACTCCTACGAGCAGTACTTC
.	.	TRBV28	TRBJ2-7	CASHPGVVRDEQYF	TGTGCCAGCCACCCAGGGGTAGTAAGGGACGAGCAGTACTTC